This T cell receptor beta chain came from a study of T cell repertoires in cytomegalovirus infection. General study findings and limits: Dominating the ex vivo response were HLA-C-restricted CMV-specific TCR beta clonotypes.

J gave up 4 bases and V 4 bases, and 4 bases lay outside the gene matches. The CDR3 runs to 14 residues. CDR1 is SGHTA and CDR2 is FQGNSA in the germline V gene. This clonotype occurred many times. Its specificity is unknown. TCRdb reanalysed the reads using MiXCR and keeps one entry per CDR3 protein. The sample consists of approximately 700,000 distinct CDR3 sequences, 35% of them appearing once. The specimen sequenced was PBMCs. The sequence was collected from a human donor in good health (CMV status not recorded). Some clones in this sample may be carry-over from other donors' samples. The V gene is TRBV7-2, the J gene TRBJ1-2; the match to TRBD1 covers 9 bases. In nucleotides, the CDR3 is TGTGCCAGCAGCTCGGGACAGGGAGGCTATGGCTACACCTTC. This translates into CASSSGQGGYGYTF.